The rows below give T cell receptor beta chains drawn from one sample of a study of blood T cell repertoires in COVID-19. Profiled with immunoSEQ multiplex PCR; TCRdb holds only in-frame clones, not every one. This table has 200,000 to 250,000 clones, roughly 88% appearing once. The specimen sequenced was peripheral blood. The receptors derive from a man younger than 35 with active or convalescent COVID-19. CDR3s include the opening cysteine and the closing phenylalanine or tryptophan. Fields, in order: clone size, J gene, V gene, D gene, CDR3 protein, CDR3 DNA. D genes are given only for firm matches. Rows may omit the clone size; those that give it use once, few, many or a size class.

clone size: .
J gene: TRBJ1-6
V gene: TRBV5-8
D gene: .
CDR3 protein: CASRRESSPLHF
CDR3 DNA: TGTGCCAGCAGGAGGGAATCTTCACCCCTCCACTTT

clone size: once
J gene: TRBJ1-4
V gene: TRBV6-5
D gene: .
CDR3 protein: CASTQGDNEKLFF
CDR3 DNA: TGTGCCAGCACACAGGGCGATAATGAAAAACTGTTTTTT

clone size: once
J gene: TRBJ2-3
V gene: TRBV5-1
D gene: TRBD2
CDR3 protein: CASSFDPSGGGSDTQYF
CDR3 DNA: TGCGCCAGCAGCTTTGACCCTAGCGGCGGAGGCTCAGATACGCAGTATTTT

clone size: once
J gene: TRBJ2-2
V gene: TRBV18
D gene: .
CDR3 protein: CASSHTDLDTGELFF
CDR3 DNA: TGTGCCAGCTCACACACAGACCTGGACACCGGGGAGCTGTTTTTT

clone size: .
J gene: TRBJ2-1
V gene: TRBV7-9
D gene: TRBD1
CDR3 protein: CASSSTGENEQFF
CDR3 DNA: TGTGCCAGCAGCTCAACAGGGGAGAATGAGCAGTTCTTC

clone size: .
J gene: TRBJ2-7
V gene: TRBV19
D gene: .
CDR3 protein: CASSIKGRAEQYF
CDR3 DNA: TGTGCCAGTAGTATTAAGGGCAGGGCTGAGCAGTACTTC

clone size: .
J gene: TRBJ2-7
V gene: TRBV20-1
D gene: .
CDR3 protein: CSARFATEQYF
CDR3 DNA: TGCAGTGCTAGATTCGCTACCGAGCAGTACTTC

clone size: once
J gene: TRBJ1-5
V gene: TRBV3-1/TRBV3-2
D gene: .
CDR3 protein: CASSQAASNQPQHF
CDR3 DNA: TGTGCCAGCAGCCAGGCGGCTAGCAATCAGCCCCAGCATTTT

clone size: .
J gene: TRBJ1-4
V gene: TRBV11-2
D gene: .
CDR3 protein: CASSLRATNEKLFF
CDR3 DNA: TGTGCCAGCAGCTTACGTGCAACTAATGAAAAACTGTTTTTT

clone size: .
J gene: TRBJ2-7
V gene: TRBV27
D gene: TRBD1
CDR3 protein: CASTTAGTGVSEQYF
CDR3 DNA: TGTGCCAGCACCACGGCCGGGACAGGGGTTTCCGAGCAGTACTTC

clone size: .
J gene: TRBJ2-7
V gene: TRBV12-5
D gene: .
CDR3 protein: CASGLVLRRTQLYEQYF
CDR3 DNA: TGTGCTAGTGGTTTGGTACTGAGAAGGACACAACTTTACGAGCAGTACTTC

clone size: .
J gene: TRBJ2-7
V gene: TRBV13
D gene: TRBD1
CDR3 protein: CASSLGDRKPEQYF
CDR3 DNA: TGTGCCAGCAGCTTAGGGGACAGGAAACCCGAGCAGTACTTC

clone size: .
J gene: TRBJ1-1
V gene: TRBV19
D gene: .
CDR3 protein: CASSTRHQGRLNTEAFF
CDR3 DNA: TGTGCCAGTAGCACAAGACATCAGGGCCGTTTGAACACTGAAGCTTTCTTT

clone size: .
J gene: TRBJ2-7
V gene: TRBV7-2
D gene: .
CDR3 protein: CASSPHSGRAYEQYF
CDR3 DNA: TGTGCCAGCAGCCCCCACTCGGGCAGGGCCTACGAGCAGTACTTC

clone size: .
J gene: TRBJ1-1
V gene: TRBV5-8
D gene: TRBD1
CDR3 protein: CASSQDRAHTEAFF
CDR3 DNA: TGTGCCAGCAGCCAAGACAGGGCCCATACTGAAGCTTTCTTT

clone size: once
J gene: TRBJ1-1
V gene: TRBV18
D gene: .
CDR3 protein: CASSTDRNTEAFF
CDR3 DNA: TGTGCCAGCTCTACGGACAGGAACACTGAAGCTTTCTTT

clone size: .
J gene: TRBJ2-7
V gene: TRBV11-2
D gene: TRBD1
CDR3 protein: CASSKGTGSYEQYF
CDR3 DNA: TGTGCCAGCAGCAAAGGGACAGGGTCCTACGAGCAGTACTTC

clone size: .
J gene: TRBJ2-1
V gene: TRBV6-5
D gene: .
CDR3 protein: CASSYPGYNEQFF
CDR3 DNA: TGTGCCAGCAGTTATCCGGGCTACAATGAGCAGTTCTTC

clone size: .
J gene: TRBJ2-3
V gene: TRBV19
D gene: TRBD2
CDR3 protein: CASSTEPGLAGGIADTQYF
CDR3 DNA: TGTGCCAGTAGTACCGAGCCGGGACTAGCGGGGGGTATAGCAGATACGCAGTATTTT

clone size: .
J gene: TRBJ1-2
V gene: TRBV4-2
D gene: TRBD1
CDR3 protein: CASSQVGDRDGYTF
CDR3 DNA: TGTGCCAGCAGCCAAGTAGGGGACAGGGATGGCTACACCTTC

clone size: .
J gene: TRBJ2-1
V gene: TRBV3-1/TRBV3-2
D gene: .
CDR3 protein: CASSGGLLQFF
CDR3 DNA: TGTGCCAGCAGCGGTGGCCTCCTCCAGTTCTTC

clone size: .
J gene: TRBJ2-1
V gene: TRBV6-4
D gene: .
CDR3 protein: CASSDSSGTSNEQFF
CDR3 DNA: TGTGCCAGCAGTGACTCATCGGGGACTTCTAATGAGCAGTTCTTC

clone size: few
J gene: TRBJ2-7
V gene: TRBV6-5
D gene: .
CDR3 protein: CASSYIQNSYEQYF
CDR3 DNA: TGTGCCAGCAGCTATATACAGAACTCCTACGAGCAGTACTTC

clone size: once
J gene: TRBJ1-5
V gene: TRBV28
D gene: TRBD1
CDR3 protein: CASRTRTGRRGNQPQHF
CDR3 DNA: TGTGCCAGCAGAACTAGGACAGGCAGACGGGGCAATCAGCCCCAGCATTTT

clone size: .
J gene: TRBJ2-1
V gene: TRBV11-2
D gene: .
CDR3 protein: CASSRTDRINEQFF
CDR3 DNA: TGTGCCAGCAGCCGTACGGACAGAATAAATGAGCAGTTCTTC

clone size: .
J gene: TRBJ2-1
V gene: TRBV28
D gene: .
CDR3 protein: CASSEDNEQFF
CDR3 DNA: TGTGCCAGCAGTGAGGACAATGAGCAGTTCTTC

clone size: .
J gene: TRBJ2-1
V gene: TRBV25-1
D gene: .
CDR3 protein: CASSETRGTRGNNEQFF
CDR3 DNA: TGTGCCAGCAGTGAAACCCGCGGGACCCGGGGGAACAATGAGCAGTTCTTC

clone size: once
J gene: TRBJ1-2
V gene: TRBV25-1
D gene: .
CDR3 protein: CASSERVYGYTF
CDR3 DNA: TGTGCCAGCAGTGAGAGAGTATATGGCTACACCTTC

clone size: .
J gene: TRBJ1-2
V gene: TRBV4-1
D gene: .
CDR3 protein: CASSQGSTYGYTF
CDR3 DNA: TGCGCCAGCAGCCAAGGCAGTACATATGGCTACACCTTC

clone size: .
J gene: TRBJ2-2
V gene: TRBV27
D gene: .
CDR3 protein: CASSLLDQQGTGELFF
CDR3 DNA: TGTGCCAGCAGTTTACTGGACCAGCAGGGCACCGGGGAGCTGTTTTTT

clone size: .
J gene: TRBJ2-5
V gene: TRBV28
D gene: .
CDR3 protein: CASSFLRGSGETQYF
CDR3 DNA: TGTGCCAGCAGTTTTCTAAGGGGGTCTGGAGAGACCCAGTACTTC

clone size: .
J gene: TRBJ2-1
V gene: TRBV28
D gene: TRBD2
CDR3 protein: CASSPTSGGFNEQFF
CDR3 DNA: TGTGCCAGCAGTCCGACTAGCGGGGGCTTCAATGAGCAGTTCTTC

clone size: .
J gene: TRBJ1-5
V gene: TRBV18
D gene: TRBD1
CDR3 protein: CASSPGTGRPPQHF
CDR3 DNA: TGTGCCAGCTCTCCCGGGACAGGGCGTCCACCCCAGCATTTT

clone size: .
J gene: TRBJ2-1
V gene: TRBV5-1
D gene: .
CDR3 protein: CASSPEGLDYNEQFF
CDR3 DNA: TGCGCCAGCAGCCCGGAGGGCCTCGACTACAATGAGCAGTTCTTC

clone size: .
J gene: TRBJ1-1
V gene: TRBV13
D gene: .
CDR3 protein: CASSLSNRWNTEAFF
CDR3 DNA: TGTGCCAGCAGCTTATCCAACAGGTGGAACACTGAAGCTTTCTTT

clone size: .
J gene: TRBJ1-2
V gene: TRBV18
D gene: .
CDR3 protein: CASSPLWGDGYTF
CDR3 DNA: TGTGCCAGCTCACCCCTGTGGGGAGATGGCTACACCTTC

clone size: few
J gene: TRBJ1-5
V gene: TRBV19
D gene: TRBD1
CDR3 protein: CASSPLQGLYRNQPQHF
CDR3 DNA: TGTGCCAGTAGTCCCCTACAGGGGCTTTATCGCAATCAGCCCCAGCATTTT

clone size: .
J gene: TRBJ1-6
V gene: TRBV19
D gene: .
CDR3 protein: CASREDGYNSPLHF
CDR3 DNA: TGTGCCAGTAGGGAGGACGGGTATAATTCACCCCTCCACTTT

clone size: .
J gene: TRBJ1-4
V gene: TRBV25-1
D gene: .
CDR3 protein: CASSENRLGNEKLFF
CDR3 DNA: TGTGCCAGCAGTGAAAACCGACTGGGTAATGAAAAACTGTTTTTT

clone size: .
J gene: TRBJ1-4
V gene: TRBV5-1
D gene: TRBD1
CDR3 protein: CASSFLPDRTNEKLFF
CDR3 DNA: TGCGCCAGCAGCTTTCTTCCGGACAGGACTAATGAAAAACTGTTTTTT

clone size: .
J gene: TRBJ1-4
V gene: TRBV7-2
D gene: TRBD1
CDR3 protein: CASSFWTGREKLFF
CDR3 DNA: TGTGCCAGCAGCTTTTGGACAGGGAGGGAAAAACTGTTTTTT

clone size: .
J gene: TRBJ2-1
V gene: TRBV24-1
D gene: TRBD2
CDR3 protein: CATSPGLAGNEQFF
CDR3 DNA: TGTGCCACCTCCCCGGGACTAGCGGGAAATGAGCAGTTCTTC

clone size: .
J gene: TRBJ2-1
V gene: TRBV7-2
D gene: TRBD1
CDR3 protein: CASSWDRGNEQFF
CDR3 DNA: TGTGCCAGCAGCTGGGACAGGGGCAATGAGCAGTTCTTC

clone size: .
J gene: TRBJ1-1
V gene: TRBV5-6
D gene: .
CDR3 protein: CASSALTGYTEAFF
CDR3 DNA: TGTGCCAGCAGCGCTTTGACGGGTTACACTGAAGCTTTCTTT

clone size: .
J gene: TRBJ1-1
V gene: TRBV27
D gene: .
CDR3 protein: CASSLLASTEAFF
CDR3 DNA: TGTGCCAGCAGTTTATTGGCCTCCACTGAAGCTTTCTTT

clone size: .
J gene: TRBJ1-2
V gene: TRBV29-1
D gene: .
CDR3 protein: CSAEQGIEDGYTF
CDR3 DNA: TGCAGCGCTGAGCAAGGAATTGAGGATGGCTACACCTTC

clone size: .
J gene: TRBJ2-2
V gene: TRBV5-1
D gene: TRBD2
CDR3 protein: CASSTGLAGGRGTGELFF
CDR3 DNA: TGCGCCAGCAGCACCGGACTAGCGGGAGGGCGCGGCACCGGGGAGCTGTTTTTT

clone size: .
J gene: TRBJ2-7
V gene: TRBV2
D gene: TRBD2
CDR3 protein: CASRRLAGNEQYF
CDR3 DNA: TGTGCCAGCAGAAGACTAGCGGGCAACGAGCAGTACTTC

clone size: .
J gene: TRBJ1-5
V gene: TRBV27
D gene: .
CDR3 protein: CASSFEVNQPQHF
CDR3 DNA: TGTGCCAGCAGTTTCGAGGTGAATCAGCCCCAGCATTTT

clone size: .
J gene: TRBJ2-1
V gene: TRBV30
D gene: TRBD2
CDR3 protein: CAWSGGGLAELF
CDR3 DNA: TGTGCCTGGAGTGGGGGGGGACTAGCAGAGCTCTTC

clone size: .
J gene: TRBJ2-2
V gene: TRBV6-6
D gene: .
CDR3 protein: CASTASENTGELFF
CDR3 DNA: TGTGCCAGCACCGCTAGCGAGAACACCGGGGAGCTGTTTTTT

clone size: .
J gene: TRBJ1-2
V gene: TRBV6-4
D gene: .
CDR3 protein: CASRQGLWGYTF
CDR3 DNA: TGTGCCAGCAGGCAGGGGTTGTGGGGCTACACCTTC

clone size: .
J gene: TRBJ2-1
V gene: TRBV18
D gene: TRBD2
CDR3 protein: CASSPGTSGSNEQFF
CDR3 DNA: TGTGCCAGCTCACCTGGGACTAGCGGAAGTAATGAGCAGTTCTTC

clone size: .
J gene: TRBJ1-1
V gene: TRBV28
D gene: TRBD1
CDR3 protein: CASSLWIKRQGARGTEAFF
CDR3 DNA: TGTGCCAGCAGTTTATGGATAAAGAGACAGGGGGCGAGGGGGACTGAAGCTTTCTTT

clone size: .
J gene: TRBJ2-1
V gene: TRBV30
D gene: TRBD1
CDR3 protein: CAWSDPTQGSMYNEQFF
CDR3 DNA: TGTGCCTGGAGTGACCCCACACAGGGGTCTATGTACAATGAGCAGTTCTTC

clone size: .
J gene: TRBJ2-2
V gene: TRBV7-9
D gene: .
CDR3 protein: CASSRPRSGRQGGELFF
CDR3 DNA: TGTGCCAGCAGCCGACCCCGGTCAGGGCGACAAGGCGGGGAGCTGTTTTTT

clone size: once
J gene: TRBJ2-7
V gene: TRBV14
D gene: .
CDR3 protein: CASSQARATGAYEQYF
CDR3 DNA: TGTGCCAGCAGCCAAGCCCGGGCGACAGGTGCCTACGAGCAGTACTTC

clone size: .
J gene: TRBJ2-3
V gene: TRBV28
D gene: .
CDR3 protein: CASSFRENTQYF
CDR3 DNA: TGTGCCAGCAGTTTTCGCGAGAATACGCAGTATTTT

clone size: once
J gene: TRBJ1-5
V gene: TRBV6-5
D gene: .
CDR3 protein: CASSSTGTRNQPQHF
CDR3 DNA: TGTGCCAGCAGTTCAACCGGGACAAGAAATCAGCCCCAGCATTTT